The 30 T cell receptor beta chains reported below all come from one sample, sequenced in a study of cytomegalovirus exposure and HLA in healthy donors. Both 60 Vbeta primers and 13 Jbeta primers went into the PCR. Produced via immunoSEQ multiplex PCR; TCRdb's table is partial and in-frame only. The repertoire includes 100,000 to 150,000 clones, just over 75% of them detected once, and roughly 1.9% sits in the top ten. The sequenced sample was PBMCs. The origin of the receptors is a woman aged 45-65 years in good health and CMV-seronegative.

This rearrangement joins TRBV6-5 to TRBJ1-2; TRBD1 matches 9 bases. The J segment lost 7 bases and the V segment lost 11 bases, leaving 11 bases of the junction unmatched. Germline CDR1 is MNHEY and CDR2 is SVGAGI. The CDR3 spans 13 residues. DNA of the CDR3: TGTGCCGTCCGGGACAGGGAACTAGCTGGCTACACCTTC. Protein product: CAVRDRELAGYTF.

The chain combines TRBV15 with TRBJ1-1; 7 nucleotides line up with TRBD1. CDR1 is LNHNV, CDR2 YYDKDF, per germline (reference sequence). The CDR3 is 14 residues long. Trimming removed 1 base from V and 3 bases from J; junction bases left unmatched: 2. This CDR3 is CATSRGGQDTEAFF. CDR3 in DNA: TGTGCCACCAGCAGAGGAGGACAGGACACTGAAGCTTTCTTT.

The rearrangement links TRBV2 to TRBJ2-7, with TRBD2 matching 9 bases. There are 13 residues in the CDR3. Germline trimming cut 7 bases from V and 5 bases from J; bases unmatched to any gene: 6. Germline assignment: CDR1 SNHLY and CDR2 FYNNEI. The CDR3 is CASTLAGSNEQYF. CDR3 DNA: TGTGCCAGCACGCTAGCGGGATCTAACGAGCAGTACTTC.

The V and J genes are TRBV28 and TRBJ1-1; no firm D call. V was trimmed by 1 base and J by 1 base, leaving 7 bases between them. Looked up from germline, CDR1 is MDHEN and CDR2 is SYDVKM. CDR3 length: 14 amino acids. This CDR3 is CASSLFAQNTEAFF. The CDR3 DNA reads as TGTGCCAGCAGTTTATTTGCACAGAACACTGAAGCTTTCTTT.

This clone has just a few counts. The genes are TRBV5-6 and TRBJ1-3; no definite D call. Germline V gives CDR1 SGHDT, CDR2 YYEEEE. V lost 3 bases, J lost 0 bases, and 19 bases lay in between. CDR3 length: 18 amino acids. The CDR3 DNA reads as TGTGCCAGCAGCTCCATGTCTGCCGGAGAGGTCTCTGGAAACACCATATATTTT. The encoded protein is CASSSMSAGEVSGNTIYF.

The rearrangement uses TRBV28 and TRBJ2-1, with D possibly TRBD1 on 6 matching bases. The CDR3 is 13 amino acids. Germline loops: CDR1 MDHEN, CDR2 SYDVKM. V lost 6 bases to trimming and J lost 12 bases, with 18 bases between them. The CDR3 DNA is TGTGCCAGCAGAAATCCGGGACAAAAAGGGCAGTTCTTC. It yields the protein CASRNPGQKGQFF.

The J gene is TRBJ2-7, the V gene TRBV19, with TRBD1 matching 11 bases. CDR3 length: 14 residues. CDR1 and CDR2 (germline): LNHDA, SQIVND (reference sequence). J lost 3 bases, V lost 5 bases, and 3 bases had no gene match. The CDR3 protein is CASSFGTGGYEQYF. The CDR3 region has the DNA TGTGCCAGTAGTTTCGGGACAGGGGGCTACGAGCAGTACTTC.

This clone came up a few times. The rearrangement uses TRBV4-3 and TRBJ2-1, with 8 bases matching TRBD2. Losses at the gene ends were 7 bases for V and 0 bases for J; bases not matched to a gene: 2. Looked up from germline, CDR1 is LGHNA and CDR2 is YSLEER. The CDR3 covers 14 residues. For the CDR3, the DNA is TGCGCCAGCATCAGCGGGAGCTCCTACAATGAGCAGTTCTTC. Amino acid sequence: CASISGSSYNEQFF.

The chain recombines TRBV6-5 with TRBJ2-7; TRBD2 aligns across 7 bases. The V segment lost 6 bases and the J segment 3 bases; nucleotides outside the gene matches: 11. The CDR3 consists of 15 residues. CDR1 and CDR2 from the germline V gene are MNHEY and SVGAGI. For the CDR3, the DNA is TGTGCCAGCAGGGAGGGAGGGACTGAACGCTACGAGCAGTACTTC. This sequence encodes CASREGGTERYEQYF.

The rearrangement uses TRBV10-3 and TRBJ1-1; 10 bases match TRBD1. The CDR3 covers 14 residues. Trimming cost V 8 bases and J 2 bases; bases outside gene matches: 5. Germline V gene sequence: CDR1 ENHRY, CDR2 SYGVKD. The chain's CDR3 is CAIGDRGPNTEAFF. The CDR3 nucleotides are TGTGCCATCGGAGACAGGGGGCCAAACACTGAAGCTTTCTTT.

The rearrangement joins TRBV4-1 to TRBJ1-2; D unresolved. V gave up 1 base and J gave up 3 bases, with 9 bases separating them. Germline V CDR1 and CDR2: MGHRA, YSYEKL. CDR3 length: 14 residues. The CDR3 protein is CASSQVEGDYGYTF. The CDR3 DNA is TGCGCCAGCAGCCAAGTAGAGGGTGACTATGGCTACACCTTC.

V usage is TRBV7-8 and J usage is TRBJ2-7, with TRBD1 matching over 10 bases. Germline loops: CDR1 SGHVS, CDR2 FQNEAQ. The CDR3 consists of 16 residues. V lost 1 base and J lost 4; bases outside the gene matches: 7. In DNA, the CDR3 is TGTGCCAGCAGCTTAGTAGGTGGGACAGGGGCATACGAGCAGTACGTC. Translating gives CASSLVGGTGAYEQYV.

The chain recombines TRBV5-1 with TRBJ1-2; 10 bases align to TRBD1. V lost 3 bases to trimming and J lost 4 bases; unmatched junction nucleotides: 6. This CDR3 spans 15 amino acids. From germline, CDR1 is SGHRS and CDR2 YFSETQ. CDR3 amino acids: CASSSGQGDLYGYTF. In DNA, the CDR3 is TGCGCCAGCAGCTCCGGACAGGGGGACCTCTATGGCTACACCTTC.

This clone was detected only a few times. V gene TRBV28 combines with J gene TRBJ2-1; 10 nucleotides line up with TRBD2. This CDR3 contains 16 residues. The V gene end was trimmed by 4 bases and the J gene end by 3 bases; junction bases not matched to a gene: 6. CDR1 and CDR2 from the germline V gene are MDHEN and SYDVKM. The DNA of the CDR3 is TGTGCCAGCAGTTCCCCGGGACTAGCGCGCTACAATGAGCAGTTCTTC. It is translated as CASSSPGLARYNEQFF.

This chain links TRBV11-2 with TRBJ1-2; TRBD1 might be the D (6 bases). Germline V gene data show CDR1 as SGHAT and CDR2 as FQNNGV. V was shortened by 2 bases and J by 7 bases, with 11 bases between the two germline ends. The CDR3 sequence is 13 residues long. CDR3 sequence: CASSLNGGGGYTF. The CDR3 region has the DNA TGTGCCAGCAGCTTAAATGGGGGCGGTGGCTACACCTTC.

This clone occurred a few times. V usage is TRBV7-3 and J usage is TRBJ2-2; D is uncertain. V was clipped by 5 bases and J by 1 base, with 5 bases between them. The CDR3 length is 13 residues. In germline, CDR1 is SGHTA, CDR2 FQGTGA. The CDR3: CASSHKNTGELFF. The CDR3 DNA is TGTGCCAGCAGCCACAAGAACACCGGGGAGCTGTTTTTT. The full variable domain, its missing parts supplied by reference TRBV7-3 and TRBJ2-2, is GAGVSQTPSNKVTEKGKYVELRCDPISGHTALYWYRQSLGQGPEFLIYFQGTGAADDSGLPNDRFFAVRPEGSVSTLKIQRTERGDSAVYLCASSHKNTGELFFGEGSRLTVL.

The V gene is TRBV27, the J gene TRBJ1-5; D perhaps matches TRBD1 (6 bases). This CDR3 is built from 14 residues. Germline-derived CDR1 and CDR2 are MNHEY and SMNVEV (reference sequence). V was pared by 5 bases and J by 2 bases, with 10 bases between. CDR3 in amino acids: CASSLRQGNQPQHF. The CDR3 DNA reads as TGTGCCAGCAGTCTTCGACAGGGCAATCAGCCCCAGCATTTT.

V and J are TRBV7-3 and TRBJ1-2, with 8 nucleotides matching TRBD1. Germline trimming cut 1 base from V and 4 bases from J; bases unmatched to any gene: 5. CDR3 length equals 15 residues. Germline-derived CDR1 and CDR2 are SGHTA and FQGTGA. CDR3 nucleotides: TGTGCCAGCAGCTTAATGGCAGGGGGCGCCTATGGCTACACCTTC. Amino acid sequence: CASSLMAGGAYGYTF.

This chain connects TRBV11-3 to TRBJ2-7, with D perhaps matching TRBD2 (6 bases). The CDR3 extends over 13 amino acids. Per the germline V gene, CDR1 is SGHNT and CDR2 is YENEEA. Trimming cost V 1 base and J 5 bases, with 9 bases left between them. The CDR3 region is CASSLVSGDEQYF. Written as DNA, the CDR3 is TGTGCCAGCAGCTTAGTATCGGGAGACGAGCAGTACTTC.

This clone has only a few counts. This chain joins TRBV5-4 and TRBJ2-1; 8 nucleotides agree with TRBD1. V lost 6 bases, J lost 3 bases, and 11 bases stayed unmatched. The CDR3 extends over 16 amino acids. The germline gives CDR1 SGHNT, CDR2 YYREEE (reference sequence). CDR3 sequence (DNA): TGTGCCAGCACCCCCCTGACAGGGGTACACTACAATGAGCAGTTCTTC. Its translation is CASTPLTGVHYNEQFF. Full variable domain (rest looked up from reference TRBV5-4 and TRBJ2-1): ETGVTQSPTHLIKTRGQQVTLRCSSQSGHNTVSWYQQALGQGPQFIFQYYREEENGRGNFPPRFSGLQFPNYSSELNVNALELDDSALYLCASTPLTGVHYNEQFFGPGTRLTVL.

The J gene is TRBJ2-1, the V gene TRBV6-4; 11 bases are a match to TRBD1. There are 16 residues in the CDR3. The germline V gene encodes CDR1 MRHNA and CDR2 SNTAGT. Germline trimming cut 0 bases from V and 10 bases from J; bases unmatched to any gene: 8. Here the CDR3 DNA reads TGTGCCAGCAGTGACTCTCCAGGACAGGGGGCGGAGGAGCAGTTCTTC. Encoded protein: CASSDSPGQGAEEQFF.

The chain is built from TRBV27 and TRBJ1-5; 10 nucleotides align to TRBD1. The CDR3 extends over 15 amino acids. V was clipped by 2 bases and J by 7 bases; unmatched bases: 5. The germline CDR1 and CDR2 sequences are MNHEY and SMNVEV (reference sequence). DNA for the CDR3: TGTGCCAGCAGTTTAAGGACAGGGGGAGGCCAGCCCCAGCATTTT. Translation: CASSLRTGGGQPQHF.

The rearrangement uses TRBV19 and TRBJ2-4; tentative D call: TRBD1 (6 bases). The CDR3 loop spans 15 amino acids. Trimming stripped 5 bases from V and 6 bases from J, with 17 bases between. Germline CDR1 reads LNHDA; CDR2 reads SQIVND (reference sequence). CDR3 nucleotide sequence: TGTGCCAGTAGTCCCTCGACAGGATTGAGAAACATTCAGTACTTC. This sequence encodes CASSPSTGLRNIQYF.

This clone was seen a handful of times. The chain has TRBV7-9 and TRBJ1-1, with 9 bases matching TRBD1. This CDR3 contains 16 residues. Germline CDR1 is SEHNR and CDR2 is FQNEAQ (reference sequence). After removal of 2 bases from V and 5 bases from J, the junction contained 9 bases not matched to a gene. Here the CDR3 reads CASSLSIPTGGTEAFF. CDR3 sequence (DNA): TGTGCCAGCAGCTTATCCATACCGACAGGGGGGACTGAAGCTTTCTTT.

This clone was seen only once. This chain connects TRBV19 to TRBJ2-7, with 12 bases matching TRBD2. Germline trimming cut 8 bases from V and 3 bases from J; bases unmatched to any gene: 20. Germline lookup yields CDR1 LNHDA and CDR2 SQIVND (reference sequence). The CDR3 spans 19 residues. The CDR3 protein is CASRRGAGGGLAGLYEQYF. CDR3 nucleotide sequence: TGTGCCAGTCGAAGAGGGGCAGGGGGCGGACTAGCGGGACTCTACGAGCAGTACTTC.

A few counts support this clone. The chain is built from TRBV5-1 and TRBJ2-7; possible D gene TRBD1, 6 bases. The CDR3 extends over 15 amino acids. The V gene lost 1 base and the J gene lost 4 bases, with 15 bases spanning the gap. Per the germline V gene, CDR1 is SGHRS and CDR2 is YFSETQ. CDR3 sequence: CASSLKDRTSYEQYF. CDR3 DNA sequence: TGCGCCAGCAGCTTGAAGGACAGAACCTCATACGAGCAGTACTTC.

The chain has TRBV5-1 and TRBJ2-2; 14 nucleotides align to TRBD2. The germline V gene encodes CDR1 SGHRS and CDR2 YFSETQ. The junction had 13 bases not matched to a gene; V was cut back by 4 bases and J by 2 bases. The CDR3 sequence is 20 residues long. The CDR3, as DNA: TGCGCCAGCAGCGGCGGACTAGCGGGAGGCCCAGATCAAAACACCGGGGAGCTGTTTTTT. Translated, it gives CASSGGLAGGPDQNTGELFF. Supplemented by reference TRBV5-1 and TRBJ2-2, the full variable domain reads KAGVTQTPRYLIKTRGQQVTLSCSPISGHRSVSWYQQTPGQGLQFLFEYFSETQRNKGNFPGRFSGRQFSNSRSEMNVSTLELGDSALYLCASSGGLAGGPDQNTGELFFGEGSRLTVL.

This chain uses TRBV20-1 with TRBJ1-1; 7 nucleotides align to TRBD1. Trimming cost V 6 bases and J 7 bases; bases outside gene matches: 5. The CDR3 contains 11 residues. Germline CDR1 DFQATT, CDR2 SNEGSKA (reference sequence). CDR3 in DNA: TGCAGTGCACAGACAGGGATTGAAGCTTTCTTT. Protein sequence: CSAQTGIEAFF.

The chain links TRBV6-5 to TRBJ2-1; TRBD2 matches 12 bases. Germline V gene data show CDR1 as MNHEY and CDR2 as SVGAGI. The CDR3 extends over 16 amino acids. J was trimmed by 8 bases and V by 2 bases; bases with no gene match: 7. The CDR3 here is CASSYTSGRRRDEQFF. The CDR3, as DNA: TGTGCCAGCAGTTACACTAGCGGGAGGAGGAGGGATGAGCAGTTCTTC.

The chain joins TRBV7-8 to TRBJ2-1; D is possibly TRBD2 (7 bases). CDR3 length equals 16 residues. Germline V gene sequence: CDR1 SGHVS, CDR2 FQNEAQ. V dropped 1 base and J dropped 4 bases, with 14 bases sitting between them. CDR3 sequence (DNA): TGTGCCAGCAGCTTAGTAGGACTAGGGGGATACAATGAGCAGTTCTTC. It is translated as CASSLVGLGGYNEQFF. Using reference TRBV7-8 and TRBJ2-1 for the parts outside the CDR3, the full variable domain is GAGVSQSPRYKVAKRGQDVALRCDPISGHVSLFWYQQALGQGPEFLTYFQNEAQLDKSGLPSDRFFAERPEGSVSTLKIQRTQQEDSAVYLCASSLVGLGGYNEQFFGPGTRLTVL.